The following is a TCR beta chain sequence with its context. V was trimmed by 5 bases and J by 6 bases, leaving 17 bases between them. Per germline, CDR1 SEHNR and CDR2 FQNEAQ (reference sequence). This CDR3 has 14 residues. Use of 60 Vbeta and 13 Jbeta primers characterized the PCR. Measured with immunoSEQ multiplex PCR; TCRdb has only the in-frame clones, and not every one. The sample consists of around 130,000 clones, about 81% of them appearing once. This entry comes from a study of cytomegalovirus exposure and HLA in healthy donors. This receptor was obtained from a woman aged 40 to 50 in good health and CMV-seropositive. The rearrangement joins TRBV7-9 to TRBJ2-7, with no clear D. Sequenced input: PBMCs. The CDR3 region is CASSPPTTHSEQYF. The CDR3 bases are TGTGCCAGCAGCCCACCGACAACCCACAGCGAGCAGTACTTC.